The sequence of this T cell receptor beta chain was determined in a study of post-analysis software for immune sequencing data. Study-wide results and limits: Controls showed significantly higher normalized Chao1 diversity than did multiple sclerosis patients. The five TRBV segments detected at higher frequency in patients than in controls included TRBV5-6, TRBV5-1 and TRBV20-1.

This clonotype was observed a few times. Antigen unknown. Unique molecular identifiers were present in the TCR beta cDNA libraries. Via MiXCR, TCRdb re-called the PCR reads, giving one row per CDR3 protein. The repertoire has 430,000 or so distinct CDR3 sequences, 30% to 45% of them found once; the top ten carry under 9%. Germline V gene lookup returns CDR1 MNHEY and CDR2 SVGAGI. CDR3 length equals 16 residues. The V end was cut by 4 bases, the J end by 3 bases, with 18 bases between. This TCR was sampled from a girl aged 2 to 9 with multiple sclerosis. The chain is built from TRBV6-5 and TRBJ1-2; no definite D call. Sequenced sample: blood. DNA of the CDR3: TGTGCCAGCAGTTCGGCCCTAAGGGCGGTCTACTATGGCTACACCTTC. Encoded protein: CASSSALRAVYYGYTF.